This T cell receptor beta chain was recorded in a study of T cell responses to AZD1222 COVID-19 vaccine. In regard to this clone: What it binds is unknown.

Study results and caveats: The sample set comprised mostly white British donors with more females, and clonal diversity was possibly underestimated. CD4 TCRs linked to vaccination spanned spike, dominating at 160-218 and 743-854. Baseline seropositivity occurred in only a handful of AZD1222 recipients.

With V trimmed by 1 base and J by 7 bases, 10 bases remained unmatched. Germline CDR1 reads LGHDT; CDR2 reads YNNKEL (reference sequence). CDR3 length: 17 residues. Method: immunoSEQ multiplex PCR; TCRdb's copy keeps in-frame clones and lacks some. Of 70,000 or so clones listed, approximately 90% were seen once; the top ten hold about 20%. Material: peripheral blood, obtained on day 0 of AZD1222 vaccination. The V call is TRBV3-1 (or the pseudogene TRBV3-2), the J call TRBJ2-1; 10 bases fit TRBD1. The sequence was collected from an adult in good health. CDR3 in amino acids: CASSQGQGANADNEQFF. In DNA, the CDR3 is TGTGCCAGCAGCCAAGGACAGGGGGCGAATGCCGATAATGAGCAGTTCTTC.